Shown below are 29 T cell receptor beta chains from a single sample sequenced in a study of beta chain features in type 1 diabetes. Whole-study results and caveats: When Type 1 diabetes patients were examined, their TCRB CDR3s proved moderately but significantly shorter in all four CD4+ subsets.

Expressed TCRB transcripts were sequenced because the isolated RNA had all been reverse transcribed beforehand. Sequencing used immunoSEQ multiplex PCR; TCRdb keeps in-frame clones, though not all of them. The table lists around 260,000 clones, 20% of them singletons, with about 0.028% in the top ten. These receptors are not linked to any known antigen. The sequenced sample consisted of naive CD4+ T cells from blood. Receptors originate from a middle-aged woman with type 1 diabetes.

This rearrangement joins TRBV5-6 to TRBJ2-5; TRBD2 matches 7 bases. Germline V gene data show CDR1 as SGHDT and CDR2 as YYEEEE. There are 12 residues in the CDR3. V shed 3 bases, J shed 4 bases, and the junction held 0 bases outside the gene matches. CDR3 DNA: TGTGCCAGCAGCTGGGGGGGAGAGACCCAGTACTTC. It translates to CASSWGGETQYF.

This rearrangement joins TRBV29-1 to TRBJ1-1; D is unresolved. V was pared by 2 bases and J by 11 bases, with 18 bases between. The CDR3 is 13 amino acids. Germline CDR1 and CDR2: SQVTM and ANQGSEA. CDR3 coding DNA: TGCAGCGTTGAACCCAGACTTACCCCGAGCGCTTTCTTT. Translating gives CSVEPRLTPSAFF.

J is TRBJ1-5 and V is TRBV4-3; 7 bases line up with TRBD1. In germline, CDR1 is LGHNA, CDR2 YSLEER. This CDR3 comprises 15 residues. V lost 4 bases, J lost 5 bases, and 8 bases stayed unmatched. The CDR3 spells CASSPGQTWDQPQHF. The CDR3 DNA is TGCGCCAGCAGCCCGGGACAGACTTGGGATCAGCCCCAGCATTTT.

In its sample, this clone was seen a few times. This rearrangement joins TRBV25-1 to TRBJ2-2, with D possibly TRBD1 on 6 matching bases. The ends were cut back, 6 bases at V and 1 base at J, with 6 bases in the middle. Germline assignment: CDR1 MGHDK and CDR2 SYGVNS. The CDR3 runs 13 residues. CDR3 bases: TGTGCCAGCAGCAGGGGGAACACCGGGGAGCTGTTTTTT. This encodes CASSRGNTGELFF.

This clone has a handful of counts. The sample has other DNA sequences that encode this CDR3 too. The rearrangement joins TRBV18 to TRBJ1-1; the D gene is possibly TRBD1 (5 bases). Trimming removed 3 bases from V and 1 base from J, with 6 bases in between. The CDR3 covers 13 residues. Germline V lookup: CDR1 KGHSH, CDR2 LQKENI. In nucleotides, the CDR3 is TGTGCCAGCTCACCGGGGGGGAACACTGAAGCTTTCTTT. It encodes CASSPGGNTEAFF.

The sample holds a few counts of this clone. CDR3 sequence reads: CASSQRRGTASSGANVLTF. In DNA, the CDR3 is TGTGCCAGCAGCCAACGTAGAGGGACAGCCAGCTCTGGGGCCAACGTCCTGACTTTC. The J gene is TRBJ2-6, the V gene TRBV7-2; 7 nucleotides align to TRBD1. Germline CDR1 reads SGHTA; CDR2 reads FQGNSA. The CDR3 has 19 amino acids. Trimming removed 5 bases from V and 0 bases from J; junction bases left unmatched: 13.

This clone was observed a few times. The chain carries TRBV7-9 and TRBJ1-4; no definite D call. Germline CDR1 is SEHNR and CDR2 is FQNEAQ (reference sequence). CDR3 length: 13 residues. Trimming took off 5 bases at V and 5 bases at J, with 9 bases between the two ends. The CDR3 spells CASSRGLNEKLFF. The CDR3 DNA is TGTGCCAGCAGCCGCGGGCTGAATGAAAAACTGTTTTTT.

The chain couples TRBV28 to TRBJ2-7; the match to TRBD2 covers 13 bases. Germline values: CDR1 MDHEN, CDR2 SYDVKM. V gave up 8 bases and J gave up 7 bases; unmatched junction bases: 2. The CDR3 is made up of 12 amino acids. CDR3 DNA: TGTGCCAGCCGACTAGCGGGAGGAGAGCAGTACTTC. Protein: CASRLAGGEQYF.

In its sample, this clone was seen a few times. CDR3 in DNA: TGTGCCAGCAGCTTAGGACCGCTCGGAGGACCCCAGCATTTT. Residues: CASSLGPLGGPQHF. V is TRBV7-9 and J is TRBJ1-5; D call uncertain. With 1 base removed from V and 10 bases from J, the gap between germline ends came to 14 bases. In germline, CDR1 is SEHNR, CDR2 FQNEAQ (reference sequence). The CDR3 is 14 amino acids.

The chain couples TRBV18 to TRBJ1-1; no definite D call. The length of the CDR3 is 14 residues. CDR1 and CDR2 from the germline V gene are KGHSH and LQKENI. V lost 6 bases, J lost 1 base, and 12 bases lay in between. CDR3 bases: TGTGCCAGCTCCCCGGAGTTCGGGAACACTGAAGCTTTCTTT. Amino acid sequence: CASSPEFGNTEAFF.

This clone was detected a few times. The chain recombines TRBV14 with TRBJ1-2; D might be TRBD1 (6 bases). CDR3 length equals 13 residues. V lost 4 bases and J lost 3, with 9 bases in between. The germline CDR1 and CDR2 sequences are SGHDN and FVKESK. The chain's CDR3 is CASSPRTDYGYTF. The DNA for the CDR3 is TGTGCCAGCAGCCCCAGGACAGACTATGGCTACACCTTC.

This sequence joins TRBV6-6 and TRBJ2-3, with a possible D match to TRBD1 (6 bases). The germline V and J ends were trimmed by 7 bases and 2 bases, with 13 bases remaining between them. Germline loops: CDR1 MNHNY, CDR2 SVGAGI (reference sequence). The length of the CDR3 is 14 residues. The CDR3 sequence is CASIKRGFTDTQYF. CDR3 DNA: TGTGCCAGCATCAAGAGGGGGTTCACAGATACGCAGTATTTT.

In this sample, this clone turned up a few times. V usage is TRBV29-1 and J usage is TRBJ2-7; 9 nucleotides agree with TRBD2. Losses at the gene ends were 7 bases for V and 2 bases for J; bases not matched to a gene: 9. Germline assignment: CDR1 SQVTM and CDR2 ANQGSEA. This CDR3 contains 14 residues. The CDR3 reads CSASVAGATYEQYF. The CDR3 DNA sequence: TGCAGCGCATCTGTAGCGGGGGCCACCTACGAGCAGTACTTC.

This clone appeared a few times. V and J are TRBV4-2 and TRBJ2-1, with 9 bases aligning to TRBD1. The CDR3 has 15 amino acids. Unmatched junction bases numbered 4, after V lost 5 bases and J lost 2 bases. CDR1 and CDR2 from the germline V gene are LGHNA and YNFKEQ. CDR3 sequence reads: CASSGGQGPYNEQFF. CDR3 bases: TGTGCCAGCAGCGGGGGACAGGGTCCCTACAATGAGCAGTTCTTC.

In its sample, this clone was seen a few times. The chain has TRBV28 and TRBJ2-1; 12 nucleotides match TRBD2. The V gene end was trimmed by 7 bases and the J gene end by 6 bases; junction bases not matched to a gene: 7. Germline loops: CDR1 MDHEN, CDR2 SYDVKM. CDR3 size: 15 residues. Written as DNA, the CDR3 is TGTGCCAGCACCCTTCCGACTAGCGGGGGCAATGAGCAGTTCTTC. Its translation is CASTLPTSGGNEQFF.

In its sample, this clone was seen a few times. This rearrangement joins TRBV2 to TRBJ2-5, with TRBD2 matching over 11 bases. This CDR3 region has 15 residues. Germline lookup yields CDR1 SNHLY and CDR2 FYNNEI. Germline trimming cut 7 bases from V and 6 bases from J; bases unmatched to any gene: 10. The CDR3 is CASTAGTSGPQTQYF. The CDR3 nucleotides are TGTGCCAGCACCGCCGGGACTAGCGGCCCTCAGACCCAGTACTTC.

This sequence joins TRBV6-5 and TRBJ1-6; possibly TRBD1 for D (5 bases). The germline V gene has CDR1 MNHEY and CDR2 SVGAGI. The V and J ends lost 7 bases and 9 bases respectively, with 16 bases between them. The CDR3 extends over 14 amino acids. CDR3 in amino acids: CASTPRGYGSPLHF. The DNA of the CDR3 is TGTGCCAGCACCCCTCGGGGGTATGGTTCACCCCTCCACTTT.

The chain joins TRBV2 to TRBJ2-2; 7 bases are shared with TRBD1. The trim removed 6 bases at V and 5 bases at J, leaving 3 bases unmatched. The CDR3 contains 13 residues. Germline CDR1 and CDR2: SNHLY and FYNNEI. In DNA, the CDR3 is TGTGCCAGCAGGGAACAGGGGACCGGGGAGCTGTTTTTT. Protein: CASREQGTGELFF. Supplemented by reference TRBV2 and TRBJ2-2, the full variable domain reads EPEVTQTPSHQVTQMGQEVILRCVPISNHLYFYWYRQILGQKVEFLVSFYNNEISEKSEIFDDQFSVERPDGSNFTLKIRSTKLEDSAMYFCASREQGTGELFFGEGSRLTVL.

The gene calls are TRBV27 and TRBJ2-3, with D possibly being TRBD1 (6 bases). The CDR3 sequence is 14 residues long. Germline CDR1 reads MNHEY; CDR2 reads SMNVEV (reference sequence). The V gene lost 2 bases and the J gene lost 6 bases, with 12 bases spanning the gap. The CDR3 region is CASSLRPGVDTQYF. CDR3 nucleotides: TGTGCCAGCAGTTTACGCCCAGGGGTGGATACGCAGTATTTT.

The chain carries TRBV7-2 and TRBJ1-2; no reliable D call. V was trimmed by 5 bases and J by 5 bases, leaving 21 bases between them. The CDR3 totals 16 residues. Per germline, CDR1 SGHTA and CDR2 FQGNSA. The CDR3 nucleotides are TGTGCCAGCAGCGGCCGCTGGGCGGAAGCGGGGTATGGCTACACCTTC. It codes for CASSGRWAEAGYGYTF.

This clone was counted once. The V call is TRBV15, the J call TRBJ2-1, with D uncertain. This CDR3 has 14 residues. V was pared by 6 bases and J by 7 bases, with 16 bases between. Germline CDR1 LNHNV, CDR2 YYDKDF (reference sequence). In DNA form, the CDR3 reads TGTGCCACCAGTCCCTATTTAGAGGAAAATGAGCAGTTCTTC. Translation: CATSPYLEENEQFF.

The chain couples TRBV9 to TRBJ2-5; D unclear. This CDR3 has 14 residues. Germline values: CDR1 SGDLS, CDR2 YYNGEE. Trimming stripped 0 bases from V and 2 bases from J, with 8 bases between. The chain's CDR3 is CASSVEAVQETQYF. The CDR3 DNA reads TGTGCCAGCAGCGTAGAGGCGGTGCAAGAGACCCAGTACTTC. Variable domain in full (rest from reference TRBV9 and TRBJ2-5): DSGVTQTPKHLITATGQRVTLRCSPRSGDLSVYWYQQSLDQGLQFLIQYYNGEERAKGNILERFSAQQFPDLHSELNLSSLELGDSALYFCASSVEAVQETQYFGPGTRLLVL.

This chain joins TRBV5-1 and TRBJ2-1, with TRBD2 as a possible D gene (6 bases). V was pared by 1 base and J by 8 bases, with 19 bases between. This CDR3 contains 16 residues. Per the germline V gene, CDR1 is SGHRS and CDR2 is YFSETQ. The CDR3 here is CASSLSARTREDEQFF. As DNA, the CDR3 is TGCGCCAGCAGCTTGTCGGCTAGGACGAGGGAGGATGAGCAGTTCTTC. The complete variable domain, with remaining parts taken from reference TRBV5-1 and TRBJ2-1, reads KAGVTQTPRYLIKTRGQQVTLSCSPISGHRSVSWYQQTPGQGLQFLFEYFSETQRNKGNFPGRFSGRQFSNSRSEMNVSTLELGDSALYLCASSLSARTREDEQFFGPGTRLTVL.

This sequence joins TRBV19 and TRBJ1-4, with a tentative D call TRBD1 (5 bases). The CDR3 has 14 residues. V was shortened by 6 bases and J by 8 bases, with 16 bases between the two germline ends. Germline values: CDR1 LNHDA, CDR2 SQIVND (reference sequence). In nucleotides, the CDR3 is TGTGCCAGTAGGCCACGGGGAGGGGAAGAAAAACTGTTTTTT. Protein: CASRPRGGEEKLFF.

The sample holds a few counts of this clone. The chain is built from TRBV4-3 and TRBJ2-1; a possible D gene is TRBD1 (5 bases). The V gene lost 0 bases and the J gene lost 3 bases, with 15 bases spanning the gap. This CDR3 comprises 17 residues. From germline, CDR1 is LGHNA and CDR2 YSLEER. DNA of the CDR3: TGCGCCAGCAGCCAAGACCCCCCCGACAGAAACTACAATGAGCAGTTCTTC. The encoded protein is CASSQDPPDRNYNEQFF.

The DNA of the CDR3 is TGCAGCCTCACCCTGGGGGGGACTGGAAACACCATATATTTT. Its translation is CSLTLGGTGNTIYF. The V and J genes are TRBV29-1 and TRBJ1-3; D is perhaps TRBD1 (5 bases). Trimming cost V 8 bases and J 2 bases, with 16 bases left between them. Germline V gene lookup returns CDR1 SQVTM and CDR2 ANQGSEA. The CDR3 is 14 amino acids.

This clone showed up just a few times. The V gene is TRBV11-2, the J gene TRBJ1-2, with TRBD1 as a possible D gene (5 bases). CDR1 SGHAT and CDR2 FQNNGV come from the germline V gene. The germline V and J ends were trimmed by 5 bases and 2 bases, with 15 bases remaining between them. The CDR3 contains 15 residues. CDR3 region: CASSPLTETNYGYTF. The DNA of the CDR3 is TGTGCCAGCAGCCCATTGACAGAGACGAACTATGGCTACACCTTC.

This chain links TRBV5-1 with TRBJ2-5, with D tentatively TRBD1 (6 bases). The CDR3 is made up of 13 amino acids. Germline CDR1 is SGHRS and CDR2 is YFSETQ. The ends were cut back, 2 bases at V and 4 bases at J, with 9 bases in the middle. CDR3 nucleotide sequence: TGCGCCAGCAGCTTCTGGACAGTAGAGACCCAGTACTTC. This sequence encodes CASSFWTVETQYF.

This clone was detected once. V usage is TRBV7-2 and J usage is TRBJ2-5, with a tentative D call TRBD1 (6 bases). Between the trimmed V and J ends, which lost 5 bases and 3 bases, there was a span of 13 bases. CDR1 and CDR2 from the germline V gene are SGHTA and FQGNSA. CDR3 size: 14 residues. The CDR3 coding sequence is TGTGCCAGCAGCCTCCAGGGGTTGGAAGAGACCCAGTACTTC. It codes for CASSLQGLEETQYF.